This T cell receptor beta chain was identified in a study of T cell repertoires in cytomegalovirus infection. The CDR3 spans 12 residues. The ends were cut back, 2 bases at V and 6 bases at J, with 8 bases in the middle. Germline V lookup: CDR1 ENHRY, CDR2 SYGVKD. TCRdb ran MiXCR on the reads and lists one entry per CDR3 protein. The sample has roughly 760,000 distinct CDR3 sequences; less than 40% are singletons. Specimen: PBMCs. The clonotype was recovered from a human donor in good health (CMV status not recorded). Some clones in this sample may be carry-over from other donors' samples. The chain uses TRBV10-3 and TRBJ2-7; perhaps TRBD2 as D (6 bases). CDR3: CAISEGGSEQYF. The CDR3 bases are TGTGCCATCAGTGAGGGAGGGTCCGAGCAGTACTTC.